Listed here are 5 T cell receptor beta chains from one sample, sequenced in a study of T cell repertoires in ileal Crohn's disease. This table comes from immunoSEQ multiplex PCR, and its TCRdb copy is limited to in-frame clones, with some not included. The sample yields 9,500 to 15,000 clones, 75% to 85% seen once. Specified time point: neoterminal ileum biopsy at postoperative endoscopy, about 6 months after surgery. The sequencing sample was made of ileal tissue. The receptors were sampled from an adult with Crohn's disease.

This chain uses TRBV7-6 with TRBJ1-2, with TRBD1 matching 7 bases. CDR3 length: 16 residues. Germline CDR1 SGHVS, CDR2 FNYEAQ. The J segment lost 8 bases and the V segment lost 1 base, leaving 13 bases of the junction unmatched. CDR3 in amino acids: CASSLVTGRLRGGYTF. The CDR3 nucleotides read TGTGCCAGCAGCTTAGTGACCGGCAGGCTCAGGGGGGGCTACACCTTC.

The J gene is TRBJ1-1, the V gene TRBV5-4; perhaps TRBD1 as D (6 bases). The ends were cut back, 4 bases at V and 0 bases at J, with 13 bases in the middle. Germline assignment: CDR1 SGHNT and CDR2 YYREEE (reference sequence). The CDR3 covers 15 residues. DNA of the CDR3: TGTGCCAGCAGCCGCGGCTCAGGGGTGAACACTGAAGCTTTCTTT. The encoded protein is CASSRGSGVNTEAFF.

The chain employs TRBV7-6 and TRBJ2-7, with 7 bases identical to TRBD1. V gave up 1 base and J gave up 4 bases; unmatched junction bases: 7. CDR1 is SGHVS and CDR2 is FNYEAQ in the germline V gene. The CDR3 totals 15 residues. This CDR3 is CASSLVGDSLYEQYF. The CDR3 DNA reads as TGTGCCAGCAGCTTAGTGGGGGACAGCCTTTACGAGCAGTACTTC.

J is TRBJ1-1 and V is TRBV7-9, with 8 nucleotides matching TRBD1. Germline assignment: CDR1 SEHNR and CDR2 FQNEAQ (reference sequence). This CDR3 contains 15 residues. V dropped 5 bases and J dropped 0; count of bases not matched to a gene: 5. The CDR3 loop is CASSHSTGVNTEAFF. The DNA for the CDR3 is TGTGCCAGCAGCCACTCGACAGGGGTGAACACTGAAGCTTTCTTT.

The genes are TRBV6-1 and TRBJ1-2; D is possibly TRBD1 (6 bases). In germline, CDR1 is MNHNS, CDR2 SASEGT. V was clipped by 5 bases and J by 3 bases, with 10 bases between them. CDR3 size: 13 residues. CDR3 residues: CASSRTDHYGYTF. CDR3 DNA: TGTGCCAGCAGTCGGACAGACCACTATGGCTACACCTTC.